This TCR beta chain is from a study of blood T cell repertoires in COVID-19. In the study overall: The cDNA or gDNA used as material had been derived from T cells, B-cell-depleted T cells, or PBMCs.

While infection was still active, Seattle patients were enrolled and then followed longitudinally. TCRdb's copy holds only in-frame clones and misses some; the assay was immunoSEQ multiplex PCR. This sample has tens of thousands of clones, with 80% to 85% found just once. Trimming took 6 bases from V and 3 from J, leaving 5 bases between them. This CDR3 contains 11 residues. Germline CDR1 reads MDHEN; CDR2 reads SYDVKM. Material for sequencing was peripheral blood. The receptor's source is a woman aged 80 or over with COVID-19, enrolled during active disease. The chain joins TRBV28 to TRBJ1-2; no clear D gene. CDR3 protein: CASRQYYGYTF. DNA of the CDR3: TGTGCCAGCAGACAGTACTATGGCTACACCTTC.